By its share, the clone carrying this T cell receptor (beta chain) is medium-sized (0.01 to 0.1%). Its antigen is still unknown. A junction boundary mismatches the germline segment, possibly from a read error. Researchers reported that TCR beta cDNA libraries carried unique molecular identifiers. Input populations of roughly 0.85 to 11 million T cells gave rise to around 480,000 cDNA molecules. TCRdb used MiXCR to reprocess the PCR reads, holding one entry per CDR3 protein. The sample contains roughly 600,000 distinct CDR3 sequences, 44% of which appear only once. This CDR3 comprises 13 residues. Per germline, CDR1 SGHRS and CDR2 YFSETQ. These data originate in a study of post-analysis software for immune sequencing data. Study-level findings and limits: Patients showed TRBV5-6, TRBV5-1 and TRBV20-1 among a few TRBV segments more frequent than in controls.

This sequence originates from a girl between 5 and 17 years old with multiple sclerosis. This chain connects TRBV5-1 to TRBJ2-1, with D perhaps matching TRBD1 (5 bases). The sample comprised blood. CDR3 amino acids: CASSLDTYNEQFF. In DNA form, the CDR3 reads TGTGCCAGCAGCCTGGACACCTACAATGAGCAGTTCTTC.